The 9 T cell receptor beta chains presented below share a single source sample, sequenced in a study of tissue T cells after allogeneic stem cell transplantation. Clones were sequenced by immunoSEQ multiplex PCR, and TCRdb holds only the in-frame ones, with some missing. The repertoire includes 3,200 or so clones, 43% of them detected once, and approximately 23% sits in the top ten. The time point denotes: mouse harvest day 14 after allogeneic transplant. Mouse grafts combined 10^7 T-cell-depleted bone marrow cells with 10^6 splenic CD5+ T cells. Sequencing was performed on gut tissue. Receptors were obtained from a female BALB/c mouse given C57BL/6 T cells with graft-versus-host disease after an allogeneic hematopoietic cell transplant.

Concerning this clone itself: Each gene name is a mouse one. The read ends 1 residue early relative to the CDR3; the germline J gene fills the gap. The J gene is TRBJ1-4, the V gene TRBV31, with 9 bases lining up with TRBD1. The CDR3 is 15 residues long. CDR1 and CDR2 (germline): GKSSPN, SITVG. V lost 0 bases, J lost 3 bases, and 2 bases stayed unmatched. The chain's CDR3 is CAWSLDRGTNERLFF. Partial CDR3 DNA: TGTGCCTGGAGTCTAGACAGGGGGACCAACGAAAGATTATTT. Full variable domain (outside the CDR3, taken from reference TRBV31 and TRBJ1-4): AQTIHQWPVAEIKAVGSPLSLGCTIKGKSSPNLYWYWQATGGTLQQLFYSITVGQVESVVQLNLSASRPKDDQFILSTEKLLLSHSGFYLCAWSLDRGTNERLFFGHGTKLSVL.

A word on this clone: Gene names refer to mouse genes. The DNA ends 1 residue before the CDR3 does, and the rest of the CDR3 is filled in from the germline J gene. The rearrangement uses TRBV5 and TRBJ2-3; 10 bases agree with TRBD1. This CDR3 is 15 amino acids long. V was clipped by 1 base and J by 4 bases; unmatched bases: 2. Germline V gene lookup returns CDR1 LGHNA and CDR2 YNLKQL (reference sequence). Incomplete CDR3 DNA: TGTGCCAGCAGCCAAGCGGGACAGGGGACAGAAACGCTGTAT. Its translation is CASSQAGQGTETLY. The full CDR3 protein reads CASSQAGQGTETLYF.

Concerning this clone: Gene names follow the mouse nomenclature. With the read ending 1 residue before the CDR3 end, the germline J gene is used to fill in that end. The J gene is TRBJ2-3, the V gene TRBV26; D not certain. This CDR3 has 12 amino acids. Per germline, CDR1 KGHPV and CDR2 FQNQEV (reference sequence). With 4 bases removed from V and 0 bases from J, the gap between germline ends came to 2 bases. The CDR3 region is CASSPSAETLYF. The covered CDR3 bases are TGTGCCAGCAGTCCTAGTGCAGAAACGCTGTAT.

Of note for this clone: Mouse germline and gene names are used. The CDR3 end lies 1 residue beyond the end of the read and is filled in from the germline J gene. The chain joins TRBV3 to TRBJ2-5; D gene unclear. V was shortened by 3 bases and J by 0 bases, with 4 bases between the two germline ends. The CDR3 is 13 residues long. Germline V gene lookup returns CDR1 SNHLY and CDR2 FYNGKV (reference sequence). The DNA read from the CDR3 is TGTGCCAGCAGCTTCAATAACCAAGACACCCAGTAC. Its protein product is CASSFNNQDTQY. In full, the CDR3 reads CASSFNNQDTQYF.

Sample share makes this clone large. Gene labels here are mouse ones. The CDR3 is cut off 1 residue early in the read; its end comes from the germline J gene. This chain joins TRBV26 and TRBJ2-7; 8 bases match TRBD2. Germline lookup yields CDR1 KGHPV and CDR2 FQNQEV (reference sequence). The CDR3 is 13 amino acids. Losses at the gene ends were 2 bases for V and 6 bases for J; bases not matched to a gene: 3. CDR3 bases read: TGTGCCAGCAGTCTGGGGGGGGCGCGTGAACAGTAC. Its translation: CASSLGGAREQY. In full, the CDR3 reads CASSLGGAREQYF.

Of note for this clone: The gene names given are mouse names. The sequenced fragment ends 1 residue before the CDR3 boundary, so the rest is inferred from the germline J gene. The chain combines TRBV12-2 with TRBJ2-3; 9 positions agree with TRBD1. The CDR3 sequence is 15 residues long. V was clipped by 0 bases and J by 0 bases; unmatched bases: 0. Germline lookup yields CDR1 SGHLS and CDR2 HYDKME. CDR3 protein: CASSLGTGSAETLYF. The sequenced CDR3 bases are TGTGCCAGCTCTCTCGGGACAGGGAGTGCAGAAACGCTGTAT. Complete variable domain (other parts from reference TRBV12-2 and TRBJ2-3): NSGVVQSPRYIIKGKGERSILKCIPISGHLSVAWYQQTQGQELKFFIQHYDKMERDKGNLPSRFSVQQFDDYHSEMNMSALELEDSAVYFCASSLGTGSAETLYFGSGTRLTVL.

On this clone itself: Mouse germline and gene names are used. The CDR3 goes on 1 residue after the read ends, and that part is filled in from the germline J gene. The chain carries TRBV3 and TRBJ2-7; 8 bases map to TRBD2. The CDR3 is 12 residues long. CDR1 is SNHLY, CDR2 FYNGKV, per germline (reference sequence). V dropped 7 bases and J dropped 6; count of bases not matched to a gene: 5. CDR3 amino acids: CASTGWGAEQYF. Partial CDR3 DNA: TGTGCCAGCACTGGCTGGGGGGCTGAACAGTAC. Variable domain in full (rest from reference TRBV3 and TRBJ2-7): GPKVLQIPSHQIIDMGQMVTLNCDPVSNHLYFYWYKQILGQQMEFLVNFYNGKVMEKSKLFKDQFSVERPDGSYFTLKIQPTALEDSAVYFCASTGWGAEQYFGPGTRLTVL.

This clone was seen a few times. Gene names follow the mouse nomenclature. The read finishes 1 residue shy of the CDR3 end, and the germline J gene is used to complete it. The chain combines TRBV12-1 with TRBJ2-7, with 7 bases fitting TRBD2. V gave up 4 bases and J gave up 2 bases; unmatched junction bases: 1. Germline lookup yields CDR1 SGHSN and CDR2 HYEKVE. This CDR3 region has 12 residues. The sequenced CDR3 bases are TGTGCCAGCTCGGGGGGGGCCTATGAACAGTAC. This translates into CASSGGAYEQY. The CDR3, in full, reads CASSGGAYEQYF.

A single count supports this clone. Genes here carry mouse names. The CDR3 goes on 1 residue after the read ends, and that part is filled in from the germline J gene. This chain links TRBV23 with TRBJ2-5. The CDR3 has 14 amino acids. In germline, CDR1 is KGHTA, CDR2 FQNQQP. Incomplete CDR3 DNA: TGCTCCAGCAGTCAATCGGCAGGACGGGACACCCAGTAC. Translated, it gives CSSSQSAGRDTQY. The whole CDR3 is CSSSQSAGRDTQYF.